The sequence of this TCR beta chain was determined in a study of cytotoxic CD8 clonotypes in ibrutinib-treated CLL. Produced via immunoSEQ multiplex PCR; TCRdb's table is partial and in-frame only. The sample lists some 140,000 clones; approximately 80% were seen once. This clone was seen a few times. The target antigen is unknown. Study results and caveats: Clonality increased at ibrutinib response and stayed stable in sustained remission. At progression, however, it fell back toward baseline. The public clonotypes identified were infrequent and showed contraction or stability on treatment. Clonality correlated strongly with circulating CD8+ T cells and exceeded age-matched healthy donors at baseline.

CDR3 length: 17 amino acids. CDR1 and CDR2 (germline): SGHDT, YYEEEE. V lost 7 bases to trimming and J lost 0 bases; unmatched junction nucleotides: 13. The TCR was taken from a human donor with chronic lymphocytic leukemia. The chain has TRBV5-6 and TRBJ1-5; TRBD1 aligns across 7 bases. Source: PBMCs, taken after 12 months of ibrutinib treatment. The CDR3 loop is CASPLGPRQGSNQPQHF. In DNA, the CDR3 is TGTGCCAGCCCCTTGGGTCCCCGACAGGGTAGCAATCAGCCCCAGCATTTT.